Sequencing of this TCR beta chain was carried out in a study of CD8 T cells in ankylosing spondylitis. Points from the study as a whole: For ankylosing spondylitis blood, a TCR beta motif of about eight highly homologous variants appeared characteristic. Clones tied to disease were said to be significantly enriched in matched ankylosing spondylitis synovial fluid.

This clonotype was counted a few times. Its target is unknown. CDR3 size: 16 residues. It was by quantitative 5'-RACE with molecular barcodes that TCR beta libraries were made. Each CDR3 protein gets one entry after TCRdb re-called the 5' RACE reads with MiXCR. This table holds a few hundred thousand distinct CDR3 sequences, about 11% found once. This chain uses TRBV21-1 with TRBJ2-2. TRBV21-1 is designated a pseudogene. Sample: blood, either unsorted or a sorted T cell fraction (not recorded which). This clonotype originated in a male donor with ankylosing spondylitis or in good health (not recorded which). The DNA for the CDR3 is TGTGCCAGCAGCAAATTGGGCATTGATGACACCGGGGAGCTGTTTTTT. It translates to CASSKLGIDDTGELFF.